A selection of T cell receptor beta chains follows, all from one sample in a study of lymphopenia after photon versus proton radiotherapy. TCRdb's copy holds only in-frame clones and misses some; the assay was immunoSEQ multiplex PCR. There are some 41,000 clones in the sample; roughly 84% occur only once, and approximately 10% lies in the top ten. The material was peripheral blood, obtained from a patient treated with proton-based radiotherapy. The receptors originated from a woman in her 70s with pancreatic cancer. Some clones in this sample may be carry-over from other donors' samples. CDR3s include the opening cysteine and the closing phenylalanine or tryptophan. Fields, in order: V gene, J gene, D gene, clone size, CDR3 DNA, CDR3 protein. The D gene is left open where the match is weak. Clone size is stated in some rows and not others, as once, few, many or a class when expanded.

TRBV27,TRBJ2-1,TRBD1,.,TGTGCCAGCAGTTCTAAGGACAGGGCTGTCCTCAATGAGCAGTTCTTC,CASSSKDRAVLNEQFF
TRBV18,TRBJ1-4,.,.,TGTGCCAGCTCACCTGGGCGGACTGCAACTAATGAAAAACTGTTTTTT,CASSPGRTATNEKLFF
TRBV5-3,TRBJ1-5,.,once,TGTGCCAGAAGCTTGAGGGGGTATCAGCCCCAGCATTTT,CARSLRGYQPQHF
TRBV30,TRBJ1-1,.,few,TGTGCCTGGAGTAACAGCATGAACACTGAAGCTTTCTTT,CAWSNSMNTEAFF
TRBV18,TRBJ2-6,.,.,TGTGCCAGCTCACCAAGAGACATAGCCGGGGCCAACGTCCTGACTTTC,CASSPRDIAGANVLTF
TRBV27,TRBJ2-1,.,.,TGTGCCAGCAGAAACCAGGGGCACAATGAGCAGTTCTTC,CASRNQGHNEQFF
TRBV7-6,TRBJ2-2,TRBD1,.,TGTGCCAGCAGCTCCCAGACAGGGCGCACCGGGGAGCTGTTTTTT,CASSSQTGRTGELFF
TRBV7-2,TRBJ2-5,.,.,TGTGCCAGCAGCTTAGGCGACCTGTACCAAGAGACCCAGTACTTC,CASSLGDLYQETQYF
TRBV6-6,TRBJ2-3,TRBD2,.,TGTGCCAGCAGCAGGACTAGCGGGAGTCGAGATACGCAGTATTTT,CASSRTSGSRDTQYF
TRBV28,TRBJ1-1,.,once,TGTGCCAGCAGGGGCTACACTGAAGCTTTCTTT,CASRGYTEAFF
TRBV5-1,TRBJ2-7,.,.,TGCGCCAGCAGCCCGGACACTTACGAGACCTACGAGCAGTACTTC,CASSPDTYETYEQYF
TRBV7-2,TRBJ2-3,.,once,TGTGCCAGCAGTTATGCGAGGGGCACAGATACGCAGTATTTT,CASSYARGTDTQYF
TRBV2,TRBJ2-5,.,.,TGTGCCAGCAGTGAAGTCCAAGAGACCCAGTACTTC,CASSEVQETQYF
TRBV27,TRBJ1-1,.,few,TGTGCCAGCAGTTTAGGCCCCAGGGTACGGTCTGAAGCTTTCTTT,CASSLGPRVRSEAFF
TRBV25-1,TRBJ1-1,TRBD1,.,TGTGCCAGCAGGGACAGGGGCATGAACACTGAAGCTTTCTTT,CASRDRGMNTEAFF
TRBV7-2,TRBJ1-1,.,once,TGTGCCAGCAGCTTAGGGATGAGGACAGCACACACTGAAGCTTTCTTT,CASSLGMRTAHTEAFF
TRBV4-2,TRBJ2-3,TRBD2,.,TGTGCCAGCAGCCAAGGACTAGCGGAGGTAGATACGCAGTATTTT,CASSQGLAEVDTQYF
TRBV5-1,TRBJ2-7,TRBD1,.,TGCGCCAGCAGCTCCGTTACAGGGGGCTCCTACGAGCAGTACTTC,CASSSVTGGSYEQYF
TRBV27,TRBJ2-7,TRBD1,.,TGTGCCAGCAGTACACGGACAGGGTATCGCGAGCAGTACTTC,CASSTRTGYREQYF
TRBV5-4,TRBJ2-1,TRBD2,.,TGTGCCAGCAGCCCTGGACTAGCGGCATACAATGAGCAGTTCTTC,CASSPGLAAYNEQFF
TRBV11-2,TRBJ2-5,.,.,TGTGCCAGCAGCACGGGACCGACACAAGAGACCCAGTACTTC,CASSTGPTQETQYF
TRBV7-9,TRBJ2-3,.,.,TGTGCCAGCAGCTTCGACAGCCTCACAGATACGCAGTATTTT,CASSFDSLTDTQYF
TRBV29-1,TRBJ2-3,.,.,TGCAGCGCTCCACACTCCGGGGTCACAGATACGCAGTATTTT,CSAPHSGVTDTQYF
TRBV4-1,TRBJ2-3,TRBD2,once,TGCGCCAGCAGCTCTCAGCGGGAGGGCTTCACAGATACGCAGTATTTT,CASSSQREGFTDTQYF
TRBV28,TRBJ2-2,.,.,TGTGCCAGCATTACGGGACAGAACACCGGGGAGCTGTTTTTT,CASITGQNTGELFF
TRBV27,TRBJ2-5,.,.,TGTGCCAGCAGTGTGACAGTCGACGGGACCCAGTACTTC,CASSVTVDGTQYF
TRBV28,TRBJ1-2,.,.,TGTGCCAGCAAGGGGTGGGGGGCCTATGGCTACACCTTC,CASKGWGAYGYTF
TRBV2,TRBJ2-2,.,.,TGTGCCAGCAGCCTTATTGGGGCATCCTGGAACACCGGGGAGCTGTTTTTT,CASSLIGASWNTGELFF
TRBV30,TRBJ2-2,.,once,TGTGCCTGGAGTGTACAAGACACCGGGGAGCTGTTTTTT,CAWSVQDTGELFF
TRBV29-1,TRBJ1-2,.,few,TGCAGCGTTGCCCAGGGCCTAAACTATGGCTACACCTTC,CSVAQGLNYGYTF